This entry describes one T cell receptor beta chain. Its specificity is not known. V lost 4 bases to trimming and J lost 6 bases, with 22 bases between them. Germline V gene sequence: CDR1 SGHRS, CDR2 YFSETQ. The CDR3 runs to 17 residues. The record originates from a study of cytomegalovirus exposure and HLA in healthy donors. Study results and caveats: Rare TCR sequences predominated, though certain public TCRs were found in many donors. In a later analysis, the majority of CMV-associated beta chains seemingly showed HLA restriction. In a later analysis, HLA-C alleles had the fewest associated TCRs, DRB1 alleles the most. An analysis done earlier found most TCR beta V segments productive about 87% or about 30% of the time.

Use of 60 Vbeta and 13 Jbeta primers characterized the PCR. Sequencing was performed with immunoSEQ multiplex PCR; in TCRdb, only in-frame clones are kept and a portion is missing. The sample carries just over 150,000 clones, over 75% recorded once. The chain joins TRBV5-1 to TRBJ2-2; tentatively, D is TRBD2 (5 bases). This TCR derives from a woman aged 50 to 60 in good health and CMV-seropositive. The specimen was PBMCs. This chain's CDR3 is CASSPQERPSWAGELFF. CDR3 nucleotide sequence: TGCGCCAGCAGCCCTCAGGAGCGGCCCTCCTGGGCCGGGGAGCTGTTTTTT.